This is a list of T cell receptor beta chains from one sample in a study of blood T cell repertoires in COVID-19. Assay: immunoSEQ multiplex PCR; the TCRdb copy retains only in-frame clones and omits some. The sample yields approximately 150,000 clones, around three quarters seen once. The source material was peripheral blood. The receptor source for this set is a man aged 55 to 70 with acute or convalescent COVID-19. Both conserved end residues are trimmed from each CDR3. A D gene is named only where the DNA matches it firmly.

j_call d_call v_call cdr3_aa
TRBJ2-5 TRBD2 TRBV20-1 SASSGGAGTSGMSETQY
TRBJ2-7 NA TRBV6-5 ASRAPRESSEQY
TRBJ1-1 TRBD1 TRBV28 ASSFSSGTGNTEAF
TRBJ2-2 NA TRBV3-1/TRBV3-2 ASSHLNTGELF
TRBJ2-1 TRBD1 TRBV9 ASSRDSQHNERQF
TRBJ2-1 TRBD2 TRBV7-9 ASSREVGVQF
TRBJ2-7 TRBD1 TRBV2 ASSEELDRGDEQY
TRBJ2-3 NA TRBV9 ASSVGGGADTQY
TRBJ1-3 NA TRBV2 ASNRQASGNTIY
TRBJ2-1 NA TRBV7-3 ASSLGQGAGVVGNEQF
TRBJ1-2 NA TRBV25-1 ASSEVANYGYT
TRBJ2-4 TRBD2 TRBV6-1 ASSGRLAGGELAKNIQY
TRBJ1-5 NA TRBV19 ASNTGGSNQPQH
TRBJ1-3 NA TRBV12-5 ASGPYLSGNTIY
TRBJ1-5 TRBD1 TRBV6-5 ASRPGQGDQPQH
TRBJ2-7 TRBD2 TRBV10-1 ASFLSGLAGPGGTYEQY
TRBJ2-1 NA TRBV18 ASKRLGTSLYNEQF
TRBJ2-7 NA TRBV6-1 ASSDRGTDYEQY
TRBJ2-2 TRBD2 TRBV5-3 ARRPSGRDTGELF
TRBJ1-1 NA TRBV18 ASSSGQNTEAF
TRBJ2-1 TRBD1 TRBV5-1 ASSTGTASNEQF
TRBJ2-7 TRBD2 TRBV19 ASSITGLAGRYEQY
TRBJ2-2 TRBD2 TRBV19 ASRRGGVVGTGELF
TRBJ1-5 NA TRBV19 ASSIRGGVGSNQPQH
TRBJ2-5 TRBD2 TRBV13 ASSLLAGEETQY
TRBJ2-1 TRBD2 TRBV19 ASNLAGIYNEQF
TRBJ1-4 NA TRBV24-1 ATSERADWGEKLF
TRBJ2-7 TRBD2 TRBV6-5 ASSPGTSVYEQY
TRBJ2-7 TRBD2 TRBV7-8 ASSLRLAYEQY
TRBJ2-1 TRBD2 TRBV7-6 ASSLTVAGGGNEQF
TRBJ1-4 NA TRBV19 ASSRGDSGEKLF
TRBJ1-2 NA TRBV6-7 ASSTETIIKGPDYGYT
TRBJ2-7 TRBD2 TRBV15 ATSFFSGASYEQY
TRBJ2-2 NA TRBV27 ASSLQAGELF
TRBJ2-7 TRBD1 TRBV15 ATSRGTGTYEQY
TRBJ2-7 NA TRBV10-3 AIRTMGRAYEQY
TRBJ2-1 NA TRBV5-4 ASSFQGMSYNEQF
TRBJ2-7 TRBD1 TRBV29-1 SVWTGSGHEQY
TRBJ2-6 NA TRBV21-1 ASSKGTAGANVLT
TRBJ2-1 TRBD2 TRBV5-1 ASSLEASGGGNEQF